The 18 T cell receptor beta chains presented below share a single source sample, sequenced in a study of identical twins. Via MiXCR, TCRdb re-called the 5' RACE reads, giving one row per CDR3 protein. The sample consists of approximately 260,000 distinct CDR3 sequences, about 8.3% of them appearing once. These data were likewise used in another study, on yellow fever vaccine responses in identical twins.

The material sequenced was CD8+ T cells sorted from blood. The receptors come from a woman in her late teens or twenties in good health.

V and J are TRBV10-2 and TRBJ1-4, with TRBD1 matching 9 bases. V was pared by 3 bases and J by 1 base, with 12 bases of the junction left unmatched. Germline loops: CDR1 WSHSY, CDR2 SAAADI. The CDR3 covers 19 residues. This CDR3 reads CASSDLLGQGTITNEKLFF. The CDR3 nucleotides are TGCGCCAGCAGTGACCTCTTGGGACAGGGAACGATAACTAATGAAAAACTGTTTTTT.

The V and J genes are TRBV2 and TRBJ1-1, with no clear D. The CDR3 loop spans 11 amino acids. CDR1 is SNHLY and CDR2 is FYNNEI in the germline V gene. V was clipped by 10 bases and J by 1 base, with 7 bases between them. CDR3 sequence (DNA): TGTGCCACAGCCCAGAACACTGAAGCTTTCTTT. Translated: CATAQNTEAFF.

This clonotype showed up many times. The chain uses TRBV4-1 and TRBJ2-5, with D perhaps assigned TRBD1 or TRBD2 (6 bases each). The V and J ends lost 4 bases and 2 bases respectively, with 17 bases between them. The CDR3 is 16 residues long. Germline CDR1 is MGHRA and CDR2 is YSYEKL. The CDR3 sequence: CASSPRGQALQETQYF. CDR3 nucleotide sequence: TGCGCCAGCAGCCCCCGGGGGCAGGCCTTACAAGAGACCCAGTACTTC.

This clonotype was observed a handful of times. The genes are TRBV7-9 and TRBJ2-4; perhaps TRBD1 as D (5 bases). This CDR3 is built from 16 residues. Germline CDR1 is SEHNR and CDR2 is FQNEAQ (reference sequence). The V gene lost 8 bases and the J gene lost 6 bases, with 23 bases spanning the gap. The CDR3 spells CASGEQWGSTGNIQYF. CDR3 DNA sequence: TGTGCCAGCGGAGAACAATGGGGTTCCACAGGAAACATTCAGTACTTC.

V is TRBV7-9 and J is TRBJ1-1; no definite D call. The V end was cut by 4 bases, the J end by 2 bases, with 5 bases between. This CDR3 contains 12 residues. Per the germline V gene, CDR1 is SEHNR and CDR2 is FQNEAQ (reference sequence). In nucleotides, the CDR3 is TGTGCCAGCAGCTCGCGAAACACTGAAGCTTTCTTT. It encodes CASSSRNTEAFF.

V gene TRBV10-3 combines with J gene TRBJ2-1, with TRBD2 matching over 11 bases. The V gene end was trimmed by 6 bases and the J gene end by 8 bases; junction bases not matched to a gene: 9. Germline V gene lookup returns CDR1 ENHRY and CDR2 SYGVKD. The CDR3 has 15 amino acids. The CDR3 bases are TGTGCCATCAGGGAACCCGGGACTAGCGGCCATGAGCAGTTCTTC. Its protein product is CAIREPGTSGHEQFF.

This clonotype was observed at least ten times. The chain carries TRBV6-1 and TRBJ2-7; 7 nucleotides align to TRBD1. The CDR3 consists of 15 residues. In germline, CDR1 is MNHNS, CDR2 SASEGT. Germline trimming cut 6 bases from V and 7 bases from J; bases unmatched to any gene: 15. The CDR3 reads CASRNRDRPLWEQYF. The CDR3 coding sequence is TGTGCCAGCAGGAACCGGGACAGACCCTTGTGGGAGCAGTACTTC.

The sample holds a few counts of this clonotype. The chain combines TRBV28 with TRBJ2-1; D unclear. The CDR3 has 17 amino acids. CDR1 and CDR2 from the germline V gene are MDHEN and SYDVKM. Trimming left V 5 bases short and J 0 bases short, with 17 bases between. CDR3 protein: CASSPPRHLSSYNEQFF. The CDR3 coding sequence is TGTGCCAGCAGTCCCCCCCGACACCTGAGCTCCTACAATGAGCAGTTCTTC.

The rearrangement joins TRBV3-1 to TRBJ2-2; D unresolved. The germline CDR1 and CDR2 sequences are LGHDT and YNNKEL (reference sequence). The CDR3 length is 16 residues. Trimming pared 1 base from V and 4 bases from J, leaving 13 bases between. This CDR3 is CASSQVFPIVTGELFF. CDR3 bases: TGTGCCAGCAGCCAAGTTTTTCCCATCGTCACCGGGGAGCTGTTTTTT.

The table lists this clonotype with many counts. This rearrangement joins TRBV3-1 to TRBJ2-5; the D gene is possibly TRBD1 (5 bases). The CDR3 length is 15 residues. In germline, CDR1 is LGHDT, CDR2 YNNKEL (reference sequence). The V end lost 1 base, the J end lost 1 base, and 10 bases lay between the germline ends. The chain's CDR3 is CASSQVYRSQETQYF. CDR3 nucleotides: TGTGCCAGCAGCCAAGTTTACAGGAGCCAAGAGACCCAGTACTTC.

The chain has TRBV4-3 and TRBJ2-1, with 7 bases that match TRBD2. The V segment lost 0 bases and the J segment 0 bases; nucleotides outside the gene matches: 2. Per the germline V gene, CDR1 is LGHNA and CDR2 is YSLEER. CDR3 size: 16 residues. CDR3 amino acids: CASSQDRTSSYNEQFF. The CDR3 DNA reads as TGCGCCAGCAGCCAAGATAGGACTAGCTCCTACAATGAGCAGTTCTTC.

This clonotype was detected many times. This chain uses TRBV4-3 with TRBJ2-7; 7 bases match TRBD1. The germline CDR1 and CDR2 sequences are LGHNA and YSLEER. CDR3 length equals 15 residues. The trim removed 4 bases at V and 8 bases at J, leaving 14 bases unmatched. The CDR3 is CASSRDTGVLFQQYF. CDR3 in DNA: TGCGCCAGCAGCCGAGATACAGGGGTACTCTTCCAGCAGTACTTC.

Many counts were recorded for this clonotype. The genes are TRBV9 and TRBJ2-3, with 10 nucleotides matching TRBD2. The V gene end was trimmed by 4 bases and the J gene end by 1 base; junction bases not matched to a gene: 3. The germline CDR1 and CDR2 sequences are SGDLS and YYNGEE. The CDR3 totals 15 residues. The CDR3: CASSSGLAGTDTQYF. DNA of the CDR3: TGTGCCAGCAGCTCCGGACTAGCGGGCACAGATACGCAGTATTTT.

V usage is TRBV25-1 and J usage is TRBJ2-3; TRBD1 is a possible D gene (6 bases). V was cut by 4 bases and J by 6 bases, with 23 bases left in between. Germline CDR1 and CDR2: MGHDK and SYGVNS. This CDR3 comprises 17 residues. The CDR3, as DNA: TGTGCCAGCAGTGGGCCCGGGACAAGGAACCCTTGGGATACGCAGTATTTT. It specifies CASSGPGTRNPWDTQYF.

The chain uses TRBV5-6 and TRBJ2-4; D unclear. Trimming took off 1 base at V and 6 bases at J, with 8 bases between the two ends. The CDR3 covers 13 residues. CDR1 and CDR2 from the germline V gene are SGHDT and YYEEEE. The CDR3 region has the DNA TGTGCCAGCAGCTTGACGTCAACAAACATTCAGTACTTC. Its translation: CASSLTSTNIQYF.

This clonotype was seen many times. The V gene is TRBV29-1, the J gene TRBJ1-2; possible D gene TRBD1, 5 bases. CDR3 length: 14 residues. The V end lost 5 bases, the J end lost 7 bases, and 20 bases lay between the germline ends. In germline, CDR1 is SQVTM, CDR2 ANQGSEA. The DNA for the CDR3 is TGCAGCGTTATCACGCCACTCTCAACAGGTGGCTACACCTTC. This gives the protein CSVITPLSTGGYTF.

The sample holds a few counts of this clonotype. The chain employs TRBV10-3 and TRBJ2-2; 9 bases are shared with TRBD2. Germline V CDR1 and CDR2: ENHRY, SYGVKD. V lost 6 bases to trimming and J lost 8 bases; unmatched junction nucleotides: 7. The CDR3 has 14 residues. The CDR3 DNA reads TGTGCCATCAGACAATCTAGCGGGGAGGGGGAGCTGTTTTTT. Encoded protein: CAIRQSSGEGELFF.

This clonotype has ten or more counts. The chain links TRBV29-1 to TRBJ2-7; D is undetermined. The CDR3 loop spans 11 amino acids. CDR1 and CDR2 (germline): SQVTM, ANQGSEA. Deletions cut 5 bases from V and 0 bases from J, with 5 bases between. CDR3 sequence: CSVRASYEQYF. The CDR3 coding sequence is TGCAGCGTTAGGGCCTCCTACGAGCAGTACTTC.